These 13 T cell receptor beta chains originate from one sample sequenced in a study of T cell responses to AZD1222 COVID-19 vaccine. Sequencing used immunoSEQ multiplex PCR; TCRdb keeps in-frame clones, though not all of them. Here the sample spans 150,000 to 190,000 clones, approximately 90% being singletons. The sample here was peripheral blood, taken after recovery from COVID-19. All receptors come from an adult who had recovered from COVID-19.

The chain combines TRBV7-2 with TRBJ2-5, with a tentative D call TRBD2 (5 bases). Germline V gene lookup returns CDR1 SGHTA and CDR2 FQGNSA. V dropped 0 bases and J dropped 3 bases, with 11 bases sitting between them. This CDR3 region has 15 residues. The CDR3 DNA reads as TGTGCCAGCAGCTTAGCGCATTCGGGAAAAGAGACCCAGTACTTC. Amino acid sequence: CASSLAHSGKETQYF.

The rearrangement joins TRBV7-9 to TRBJ2-2; TRBD2 is a possible D gene (6 bases). Trimming stripped 6 bases from V and 5 bases from J, with 25 bases between. Germline CDR1 is SEHNR and CDR2 is FQNEAQ (reference sequence). The CDR3 spans 18 residues. CDR3 sequence (DNA): TGTGCCAGCAGTACCCAAACCGGACTAATGAGGGAGACCGGGGAGCTGTTTTTT. This sequence encodes CASSTQTGLMRETGELFF.

The genes are TRBV29-1 and TRBJ1-1; D is unclear. The CDR3 has 13 amino acids. The germline V gene encodes CDR1 SQVTM and CDR2 ANQGSEA. Trimming left V 4 bases short and J 1 base short, with 10 bases between. The CDR3 DNA reads as TGCAGCGTTGCAGCCCGGGCGAACACTGAAGCTTTCTTT. The encoded protein is CSVAARANTEAFF.

This clone is a singleton in its sample. V usage is TRBV7-2 and J usage is TRBJ2-2, with a possible D match to TRBD2 (7 bases). CDR1 and CDR2 (germline): SGHTA, FQGNSA. The ends were cut back, 1 base at V and 6 bases at J, with 15 bases in the middle. The CDR3 sequence is 16 residues long. For the CDR3, the DNA is TGTGCCAGCAGCTTAGGTAAAGGGGGGAGGGCCGGGGAGCTGTTTTTT. The encoded protein is CASSLGKGGRAGELFF.

This rearrangement joins TRBV7-8 to TRBJ1-6; no firm D call. From germline, CDR1 is SGHVS and CDR2 FQNEAQ. V lost 1 base and J 4 bases, leaving 17 bases between the germline ends. CDR3 length: 18 amino acids. The DNA of the CDR3 is TGTGCCAGCAGCTTAGTGGGCCTCAAGAGGACTTATAATTCACCCCTCCACTTT. Encoded protein: CASSLVGLKRTYNSPLHF.

This chain uses TRBV14 with TRBJ1-3, with D perhaps TRBD1 (5 bases). Deletions cut 4 bases from V and 7 bases from J, with 17 bases between. Germline V gene sequence: CDR1 SGHDN, CDR2 FVKESK. The length of the CDR3 is 15 residues. The CDR3 region has the DNA TGTGCCAGCAGCCCTACGGGCGGGGGTCAGAACACCATATATTTT. It encodes CASSPTGGGQNTIYF.

The chain joins TRBV6-2 or TRBV6-3 to TRBJ2-3, with TRBD2 matching 10 bases. The CDR3 sequence is 14 residues long. Losses at the gene ends were 2 bases for V and 4 bases for J; bases not matched to a gene: 0. Germline values: CDR1 MNHEY, CDR2 SVGEGT. For the CDR3, the DNA is TGTGCCAGCAGTTACGGGACTAGCGCAGATACGCAGTATTTT. Its protein product is CASSYGTSADTQYF.

This sequence joins TRBV28 and TRBJ2-3; D not resolved. The CDR3 length is 15 residues. Trimming left V 4 bases short and J 2 bases short, with 13 bases between. The germline gives CDR1 MDHEN, CDR2 SYDVKM. CDR3 amino acids: CASSSTSPPTDTQYF. The CDR3 DNA follows: TGTGCCAGCAGTTCCACGTCTCCCCCCACAGATACGCAGTATTTT.

The J gene is TRBJ1-1, the V gene TRBV12-2. TRBV12-2 is shown as a pseudogene. The CDR3 consists of 8 residues. CDR3 amino acids: CASPEAFF. The DNA of the CDR3 is TGTGCAAGTCCTGAAGCTTTCTTT.

The chain employs TRBV27 and TRBJ1-2, with TRBD1 as a possible D gene (5 bases). The CDR3 spans 13 residues. Germline CDR1 MNHEY, CDR2 SMNVEV (reference sequence). V was shortened by 3 bases and J by 3 bases, with 8 bases between the two germline ends. In DNA form, the CDR3 reads TGTGCCAGCAGTTTCAGGGTTGACTATGGCTACACCTTC. Its translation: CASSFRVDYGYTF.

This rearrangement joins TRBV2 to TRBJ2-2; D not resolved. Per the germline V gene, CDR1 is SNHLY and CDR2 is FYNNEI. The CDR3 loop spans 11 amino acids. The ends were cut back, 7 bases at V and 6 bases at J, with 6 bases in the middle. CDR3: CASMYPGELFF. In DNA form, the CDR3 reads TGTGCCAGCATGTATCCCGGGGAGCTGTTTTTT.

The genes are TRBV10-2 and TRBJ2-1, with 8 bases aligning to TRBD1. V lost 7 bases and J lost 8; bases outside the gene matches: 13. CDR3 length: 15 amino acids. Germline V gene lookup returns CDR1 WSHSY and CDR2 SAAADI. The DNA of the CDR3 is TGCGCCAGCACGGGCAGGGGGCATGTTGGCGATGAGCAGTTCTTC. As protein: CASTGRGHVGDEQFF.

The chain couples TRBV6-5 to TRBJ2-7; D gene uncertain. The V end lost 6 bases, the J end lost 2 bases, and 17 bases lay between the germline ends. The CDR3 spans 15 residues. CDR1 and CDR2 from the germline V gene are MNHEY and SVGAGI. CDR3 DNA: TGTGCCAGCAGAGTGGAGCCTGCTAACACCTACGAGCAGTACTTC. It translates to CASRVEPANTYEQYF.